This TCR beta chain was captured in a study of shared T cell receptors in the human thymus. This CDR3 has 15 residues. Looked up from germline, CDR1 is MDHEN and CDR2 is SYDVKM. After removal of 3 bases from V and 3 bases from J, the junction contained 3 bases not matched to a gene. This table comes from immunoSEQ multiplex PCR, and its TCRdb copy is limited to in-frame clones, with some not included. The sample yields about 660,000 clones, around 87% seen once. These data are also associated with another study on human thymus T cells. That investigation notes: It was healthy Finnish infants having corrective surgery for congenital heart defects who were the donors. Thymus tissue was removed during corrective cardiac surgery. Seemingly biased V and J gene usage marked thymic and blood repertoires. As related research reported, thymic repertoires overlapped highly among unrelated individuals.

This clonotype was sampled from a boy in the first two years of life with a congenital heart defect. V is TRBV28 and J is TRBJ2-3, with 10 nucleotides matching TRBD1. Sequencing was performed on thymocytes. CDR3 nucleotides: TGTGCCAGCAGTTTCCCGGACAGGGGGACAGATACGCAGTATTTT. It is translated as CASSFPDRGTDTQYF.